This TCR beta chain was sequenced in a study of spatial heterogeneity in lung cancer. At the level of the study: Beta-chain sequences consistently outnumbered alpha-chain sequences in detection. More than 9.5 raw reads, on average, carried each unique TCR and UMI combination.

The CDR3 consists of 14 residues. V shed 0 bases and J shed 0 bases, with 5 bases lying between them. CDR1 and CDR2 from the germline V gene are SGHRS and YFSETQ. This clonotype showed up many times. Indicated time point: sample taken at primary tumor resection. Unsorted tumor, nontumor lung tissue or cryopreserved PBMC supplied the whole RNA. The study tagged each TCR cDNA molecule with a unique molecular identifier. One entry per CDR3 protein, called by TCRdb with MiXCR from the 5' RACE reads. The sample has under 100,000 distinct CDR3 sequences, roughly 10% seen once; the top ten hold around 7%. This receptor was obtained from a male donor with early-stage non-small cell lung cancer. Sequenced material: PBMCs, taken at surgery. This rearrangement joins TRBV5-1 to TRBJ2-3; D call uncertain. This CDR3 reads CASSLVTSTDTQYF. The CDR3, as DNA: TGCGCCAGCAGCTTGGTTACTAGCACAGATACGCAGTATTTT. The entire variable domain, with the rest obtained from reference TRBV5-1 and TRBJ2-3, is as follows: KAGVTQTPRYLIKTRGQQVTLSCSPISGHRSVSWYQQTPGQGLQFLFEYFSETQRNKGNFPGRFSGRQFSNSRSEMNVSTLELGDSALYLCASSLVTSTDTQYFGPGTRLTVL.